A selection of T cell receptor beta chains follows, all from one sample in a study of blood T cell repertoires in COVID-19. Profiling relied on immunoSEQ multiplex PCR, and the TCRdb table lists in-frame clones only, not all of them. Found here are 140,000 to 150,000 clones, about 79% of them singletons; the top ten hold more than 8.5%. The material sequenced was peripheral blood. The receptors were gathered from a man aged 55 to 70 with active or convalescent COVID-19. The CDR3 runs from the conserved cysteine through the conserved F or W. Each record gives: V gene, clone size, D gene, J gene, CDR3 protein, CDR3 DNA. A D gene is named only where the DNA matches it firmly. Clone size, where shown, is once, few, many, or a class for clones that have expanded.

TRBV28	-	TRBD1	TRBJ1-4	CASSLGTGNEKLFF	TGTGCCAGCAGTTTAGGGACAGGGAATGAAAAACTGTTTTTT
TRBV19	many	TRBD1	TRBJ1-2	CASSIGQGLVYGYTF	TGTGCCAGTAGTATCGGACAGGGACTCGTCTATGGCTACACCTTC
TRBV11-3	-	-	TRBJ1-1	CASTLGGRMNTEAFF	TGTGCCAGCACCCTGGGGGGGCGCATGAACACTGAAGCTTTCTTT
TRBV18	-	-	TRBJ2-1	CASSPGQTTYNEQFF	TGTGCCAGCTCACCGGGACAAACTACCTACAATGAGCAGTTCTTC
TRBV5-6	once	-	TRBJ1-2	CASSLSVSNYGYTF	TGTGCCAGCAGCTTGTCTGTTTCTAACTATGGCTACACCTTC
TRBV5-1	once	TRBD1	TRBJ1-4	CASSPGTGVEKLFF	TGCGCCAGTTCCCCCGGGACAGGCGTGGAAAAACTGTTTTTT
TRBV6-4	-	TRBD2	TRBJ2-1	CASSGQGGRSYNEQFF	TGTGCCAGCAGTGGTCAGGGAGGGAGGTCCTACAATGAGCAGTTCTTC
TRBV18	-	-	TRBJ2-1	CASSPFGDEQFF	TGTGCCAGCTCACCTTTCGGAGATGAGCAGTTCTTC
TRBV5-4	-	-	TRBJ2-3	CASRHWADTDTQYF	TGTGCCAGCCGTCATTGGGCAGATACAGATACGCAGTATTTT
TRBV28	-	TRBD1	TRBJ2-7	CASTRDRALYEQYF	TGTGCCAGCACCCGGGACAGGGCTCTCTACGAGCAGTACTTC
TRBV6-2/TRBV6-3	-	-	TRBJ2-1	CASSGRRGLSYNEQFF	TGTGCCAGCAGTGGGCGTCGGGGTCTCTCCTACAATGAGCAGTTCTTC
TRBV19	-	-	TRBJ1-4	CASSIQRAAGEKLFF	TGTGCCAGTAGTATTCAGCGGGCGGCAGGAGAAAAACTGTTTTTT
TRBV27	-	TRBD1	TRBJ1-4	CASRRDSLATNEKLFF	TGTGCCAGCAGGAGGGACAGTTTGGCAACTAATGAAAAACTGTTTTTT
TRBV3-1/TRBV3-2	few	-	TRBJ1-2	CASSLRAVYGYTF	TGTGCCAGCAGCCTCAGGGCGGTCTATGGCTACACCTTC
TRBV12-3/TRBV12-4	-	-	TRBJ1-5	CASSAGVVQPQHF	TGTGCCAGCAGCGCCGGGGTTGTTCAGCCCCAGCATTTT
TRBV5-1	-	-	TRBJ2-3	CASSSDRDFSIPNDTQYF	TGCGCCAGCAGCTCCGACCGGGACTTTTCCATACCCAACGATACGCAGTATTTT
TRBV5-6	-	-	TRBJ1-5	CASSFSVNGNQPQHF	TGTGCCAGCAGCTTTTCAGTGAATGGCAATCAGCCCCAGCATTTT
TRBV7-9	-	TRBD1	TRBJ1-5	CASSSTGDSNQPQHF	TGTGCCAGCAGCAGTACAGGGGATAGCAATCAGCCCCAGCATTTT
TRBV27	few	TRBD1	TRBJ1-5	CASSTRGQGAVDQPQHF	TGTGCCAGCAGTACCCGGGGACAGGGGGCAGTGGATCAGCCCCAGCATTTT
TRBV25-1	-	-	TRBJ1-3	CASSERGSFETIYF	TGTGCCAGCAGTGAGAGGGGGTCATTTGAAACCATATATTTT
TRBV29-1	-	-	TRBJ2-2	CSVGGIVNTGELFF	TGCAGCGTTGGAGGGATTGTTAACACCGGGGAGCTGTTTTTT
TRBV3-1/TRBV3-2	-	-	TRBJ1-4	CASSQGRGSREKLFF	TGTGCCAGCAGCCAAGGTCGGGGGTCTCGGGAAAAACTGTTTTTT
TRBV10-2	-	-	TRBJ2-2	CASRRTPNTGELFF	TGCGCCAGCAGAAGGACACCGAACACCGGGGAGCTGTTTTTT
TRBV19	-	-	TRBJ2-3	CASSRASVRRTDTQYF	TGTGCCAGTAGTCGTGCTAGCGTTAGGCGCACAGATACGCAGTATTTT
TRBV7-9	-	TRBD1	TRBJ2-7	CASSLGGTGNQILYF	TGTGCCAGCAGCTTAGGGGGGACAGGGAATCAAATTTTGTACTTC
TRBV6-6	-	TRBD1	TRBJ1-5	CASGDRGRVQPQHF	TGTGCCAGCGGGGACAGGGGGCGTGTACAGCCCCAGCATTTT
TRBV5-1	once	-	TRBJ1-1	CASSLAQATEAFF	TGCGCCAGCAGCTTGGCGCAGGCCACTGAAGCTTTCTTT
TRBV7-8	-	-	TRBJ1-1	CASTPGGNRAFF	TGTGCCAGCACCCCTGGGGGCAATCGGGCTTTCTTT
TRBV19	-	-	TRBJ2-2	CASSIGSGIPGELFF	TGTGCCAGTAGTATAGGGTCGGGTATCCCCGGGGAGCTGTTTTTT
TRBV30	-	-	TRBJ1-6	CAWSVRGSPLHF	TGTGCCTGGAGTGTACGAGGGAGTCCCCTCCACTTT
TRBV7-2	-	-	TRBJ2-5	CASSFVSEETQYF	TGTGCCAGCAGCTTCGTGAGTGAAGAGACCCAGTACTTC
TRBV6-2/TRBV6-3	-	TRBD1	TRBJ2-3	CASSYPGTGTLTDTQYF	TGTGCCAGCAGTTACCCCGGGACAGGGACCCTCACAGATACGCAGTATTTT
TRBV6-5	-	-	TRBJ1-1	CATSSVNTEAFF	TGTGCCACCAGTTCGGTGAACACTGAAGCTTTCTTT
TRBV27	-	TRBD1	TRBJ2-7	CASSLGTGYEQYF	TGTGCCAGCAGTTTAGGGACAGGGTACGAGCAGTACTTC
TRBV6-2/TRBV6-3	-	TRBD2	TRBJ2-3	CASSQLAQGTDTQYF	TGTGCCAGCAGTCAACTAGCGCAGGGCACAGATACGCAGTATTTT